The 21 T cell receptor beta chains below were found in one sample sequenced in a study of cytomegalovirus exposure and HLA in healthy donors. Using immunoSEQ multiplex PCR, the repertoire was profiled, and TCRdb retains in-frame clones only, with some absent. The data hold 100,000 to 150,000 clones, with approximately 91% observed a single time. The sample comprised PBMCs. The receptors originated from a woman aged 18 to 35 in good health and CMV-seronegative.

V usage is TRBV27 and J usage is TRBJ1-1; a weak D match, TRBD1 (5 bases). The germline V gene encodes CDR1 MNHEY and CDR2 SMNVEV (reference sequence). With 2 bases removed from V and 1 base from J, the gap between germline ends came to 11 bases. The CDR3 consists of 15 residues. CDR3 bases: TGTGCCAGCAGTTTACTAGGGAGGGGGAACACTGAAGCTTTCTTT. This codes for CASSLLGRGNTEAFF.

The sample holds one count of this clone. The chain is built from TRBV5-8 and TRBJ2-1; D perhaps matches TRBD2 (6 bases). Trimming took off 2 bases at V and 0 bases at J, with 9 bases between the two ends. The germline gives CDR1 SGHTS, CDR2 YDEGEE. This CDR3 is built from 15 residues. The CDR3 here is CASSLGSGSYNEQFF. The CDR3 nucleotides read TGTGCCAGCAGCTTAGGTAGCGGCTCCTACAATGAGCAGTTCTTC.

The chain joins TRBV7-2 to TRBJ2-3; 7 bases fit TRBD2. Germline V gene data show CDR1 as SGHTA and CDR2 as FQGNSA. CDR3 length equals 14 residues. V trimming: 4 bases; J trimming: 5 bases; junction bases outside the gene matches: 6. The CDR3 DNA reads as TGTGCCAGCAGCTGGGAGGGGCCGATAGATACGCAGTATTTT. This encodes CASSWEGPIDTQYF.

The chain recombines TRBV5-1 with TRBJ2-7, with 7 bases matching TRBD2. Losses at the gene ends were 4 bases for V and 2 bases for J; bases not matched to a gene: 12. This CDR3 contains 16 residues. Germline values: CDR1 SGHRS, CDR2 YFSETQ. CDR3 in amino acids: CASSTAPGGSPYEQYF. In nucleotides, the CDR3 is TGCGCCAGCAGCACGGCCCCTGGCGGGAGCCCCTACGAGCAGTACTTC.

DNA for the CDR3: TGTGCCAGCAGCTACCGGGACTCGGGGTTCACTGAAGCTTTCTTT. Translation gives CASSYRDSGFTEAFF. This chain connects TRBV11-2 to TRBJ1-1; TRBD1 is a possible D gene (5 bases). Germline V gene lookup returns CDR1 SGHAT and CDR2 FQNNGV. Trimming cost V 4 bases and J 4 bases, with 16 bases left between them. CDR3 length: 15 amino acids.

This chain links TRBV5-1 with TRBJ2-1; the D gene is possibly TRBD2 (6 bases). V shed 5 bases and J shed 0 bases, with 12 bases lying between them. The CDR3 covers 15 residues. Looked up from germline, CDR1 is SGHRS and CDR2 is YFSETQ. The chain's CDR3 is CASSLGDFSYNEQFF. In DNA, the CDR3 is TGCGCCAGCAGTCTCGGGGACTTCTCCTACAATGAGCAGTTCTTC. The full variable domain, in which reference TRBV5-1 and TRBJ2-1 provide the parts outside the CDR3, is KAGVTQTPRYLIKTRGQQVTLSCSPISGHRSVSWYQQTPGQGLQFLFEYFSETQRNKGNFPGRFSGRQFSNSRSEMNVSTLELGDSALYLCASSLGDFSYNEQFFGPGTRLTVL.

The chain is built from TRBV5-4 and TRBJ2-7, with D perhaps TRBD2 (5 bases). The CDR3 sequence is 13 residues long. Per the germline V gene, CDR1 is SGHNT and CDR2 is YYREEE (reference sequence). V lost 4 bases, J lost 2 bases, and 10 bases lay in between. The CDR3 loop is CASSPPGAYEQYF. CDR3 DNA: TGTGCCAGCAGCCCTCCCGGGGCCTACGAGCAGTACTTC.

The chain couples TRBV29-1 to TRBJ2-7; a possible D gene is TRBD1 (5 bases). The CDR3 contains 13 residues. Germline loops: CDR1 SQVTM, CDR2 ANQGSEA. V was shortened by 0 bases and J by 2 bases, with 8 bases between the two germline ends. The CDR3 spells CSVEDGHAYEQYF. DNA of the CDR3: TGCAGCGTTGAAGACGGACATGCCTACGAGCAGTACTTC.

V and J are TRBV13 and TRBJ1-1; 7 bases align to TRBD1. This CDR3 spans 16 amino acids. Germline V gives CDR1 PRHDT, CDR2 FYEKMQ (reference sequence). V lost 4 bases, J lost 9 bases, and 17 bases stayed unmatched. The CDR3 DNA follows: TGTGCCAGCAGCTCTCGACAGGGAGGAGGGAGAGTCAAAGCTTTCTTT. Protein product: CASSSRQGGGRVKAFF.

This sequence joins TRBV12-5 and TRBJ2-7, with D tentatively TRBD1 (6 bases). Germline V gives CDR1 LGHNT, CDR2 FRNRAP. The CDR3 runs to 13 residues. Trimming took off 1 base at V and 3 bases at J, with 7 bases between the two ends. In nucleotides, the CDR3 is TGTGCTAGTGGTTTGGACAGGGTCTACGAGCAGTACTTC. Its protein is CASGLDRVYEQYF.

V is TRBV6-5 and J is TRBJ2-1; TRBD1 agrees at 11 bases. The junction had 4 bases not matched to a gene; V was cut back by 4 bases and J by 2 bases. The germline gives CDR1 MNHEY, CDR2 SVGAGI. The CDR3 covers 16 residues. In DNA form, the CDR3 reads TGTGCCAGCAGTTTCGGGACAGGGGGGGCCTACAATGAGCAGTTCTTC. This translates into CASSFGTGGAYNEQFF.

The chain links TRBV6-1 to TRBJ2-2, with a possible D match to TRBD1 (6 bases). The CDR3 totals 13 residues. Germline lookup yields CDR1 MNHNS and CDR2 SASEGT. Trimming removed 6 bases from V and 8 bases from J, with 13 bases in between. The CDR3 is CASRPQGTGELFF. In DNA form, the CDR3 reads TGTGCCAGCAGACCACAGGGAACGGGGGAGCTGTTTTTT.

V gene TRBV29-1 combines with J gene TRBJ2-3; no clear D gene. This CDR3 contains 14 residues. With 3 bases removed from V and 0 bases from J, the gap between germline ends came to 10 bases. CDR1 and CDR2 from the germline V gene are SQVTM and ANQGSEA. CDR3 DNA sequence: TGCAGCGTTGATCGAGGATCTAGCACAGATACGCAGTATTTT. Protein: CSVDRGSSTDTQYF.

J is TRBJ2-5 and V is TRBV6-1; TRBD2 agrees at 9 bases. CDR1 and CDR2 from the germline V gene are MNHNS and SASEGT. The CDR3 covers 15 residues. V lost 5 bases and J lost 1; bases outside the gene matches: 5. CDR3 in DNA: TGTGCCAGCAGTCGCCTAGCGGGATCCCAAGAGACCCAGTACTTC. Protein sequence: CASSRLAGSQETQYF.

This clone showed up just once. This chain links TRBV7-9 with TRBJ2-3, with D maybe TRBD2 (6 bases). CDR1 is SEHNR, CDR2 FQNEAQ, per germline (reference sequence). Trimming left V 2 bases short and J 1 base short, with 10 bases between. The CDR3 is 15 residues long. The CDR3 spells CASSLHGGGTDTQYF. The CDR3 coding sequence is TGTGCCAGCAGCTTACACGGGGGAGGCACAGATACGCAGTATTTT.

This clone has only a few counts. The chain has TRBV10-3 and TRBJ1-1; no clear D. The V and J ends lost 8 bases and 1 base respectively, with 8 bases between them. CDR3 length equals 12 residues. CDR1 and CDR2 from the germline V gene are ENHRY and SYGVKD. The DNA of the CDR3 is TGTGCCATCTCGAGCGGGAACACTGAAGCTTTCTTT. This translates into CAISSGNTEAFF.

The chain joins TRBV2 to TRBJ2-7; TRBD2 matches at 7 bases. Germline assignment: CDR1 SNHLY and CDR2 FYNNEI. The J segment lost 4 bases and the V segment lost 5 bases, leaving 11 bases of the junction unmatched. The CDR3 has 15 residues. The CDR3 DNA reads as TGTGCCAGCAGTTTCCGGACGGGAGGAGGGTACGAGCAGTACTTC. The encoded protein is CASSFRTGGGYEQYF.

To note about this clone: Other nucleotide sequences in the sample specify the same CDR3. The chain carries TRBV28 and TRBJ1-4; TRBD1 aligns across 7 bases. This CDR3 spans 15 amino acids. Germline V CDR1 and CDR2: MDHEN, SYDVKM. V shed 2 bases and J 3 bases; nucleotides not matched to a gene: 3. This CDR3 is CASSLGQGANEKLFF. DNA for the CDR3: TGTGCCAGCAGTTTAGGGCAGGGGGCTAATGAAAAACTGTTTTTT. Based on the CDR3 plus reference TRBV28 and TRBJ1-4, the full variable domain is DVKVTQSSRYLVKRTGEKVFLECVQDMDHENMFWYRQDPGLGLRLIYFSYDVKMKEKGDIPEGYSVSREKKERFSLILESASTNQTSMYLCASSLGQGANEKLFFGSGTQLSVL.

The chain uses TRBV18 and TRBJ1-2; weak D call: TRBD1 (6 bases). CDR1 and CDR2 (germline): KGHSH, LQKENI. The CDR3 extends over 13 amino acids. The ends were cut back, 1 base at V and 6 bases at J, with 9 bases in the middle. The CDR3: CASSPQGQDGYTF. For the CDR3, the DNA is TGTGCCAGCTCACCACAGGGACAAGATGGCTACACCTTC.

The V and J genes are TRBV7-6 and TRBJ2-7, with D perhaps matching TRBD1 (5 bases). This CDR3 comprises 17 residues. CDR1 and CDR2 (germline): SGHVS, FNYEAQ. The V end was cut by 3 bases, the J end by 2 bases, with 20 bases between. CDR3 nucleotide sequence: TGTGCCAGCAGCTTGACCCCACCCGGCGGCAGGGCCTACGAGCAGTACTTC. This encodes CASSLTPPGGRAYEQYF.

Only one count was recorded for this clone. This sequence joins TRBV29-1 and TRBJ2-2; 15 nucleotides line up with TRBD2. The CDR3 runs 16 residues. The J segment lost 6 bases and the V segment lost 3 bases, leaving 5 bases of the junction unmatched. Looked up from germline, CDR1 is SQVTM and CDR2 is ANQGSEA. DNA of the CDR3: TGCAGCGTTGAGGGACTAGCGGGAGGAAGGGCCGGGGAGCTGTTTTTT. Protein product: CSVEGLAGGRAGELFF.